This T cell receptor beta chain is drawn from a study of blood T cell repertoires in COVID-19. Overall study context: Cohort 3 recovered donors had two negative PCRs, clearance, or symptom resolution.

Sequenced by immunoSEQ multiplex PCR; TCRdb stores in-frame clones only, minus some. The sample holds hundreds of thousands of clones, around nine tenths seen once. The sample holds one count of this clone. This clonotype originated in an older woman in a cohort exposed to, infected with or recovered from COVID-19 (not recorded which). What was sequenced was PBMCs or T cells enriched from blood (not recorded which).

This CDR3 is CASSVAIRGETWRNQPQHF. DNA for the CDR3: TGTGCCAGCAGCGTAGCTATCAGGGGGGAAACGTGGCGCAATCAGCCCCAGCATTTT. The V and J genes are TRBV9 and TRBJ1-5, with 7 bases matching TRBD1. Per the germline V gene, CDR1 is SGDLS and CDR2 is YYNGEE. After removal of 0 bases from V and 2 bases from J, the junction contained 14 bases not matched to a gene. CDR3 length equals 19 residues.